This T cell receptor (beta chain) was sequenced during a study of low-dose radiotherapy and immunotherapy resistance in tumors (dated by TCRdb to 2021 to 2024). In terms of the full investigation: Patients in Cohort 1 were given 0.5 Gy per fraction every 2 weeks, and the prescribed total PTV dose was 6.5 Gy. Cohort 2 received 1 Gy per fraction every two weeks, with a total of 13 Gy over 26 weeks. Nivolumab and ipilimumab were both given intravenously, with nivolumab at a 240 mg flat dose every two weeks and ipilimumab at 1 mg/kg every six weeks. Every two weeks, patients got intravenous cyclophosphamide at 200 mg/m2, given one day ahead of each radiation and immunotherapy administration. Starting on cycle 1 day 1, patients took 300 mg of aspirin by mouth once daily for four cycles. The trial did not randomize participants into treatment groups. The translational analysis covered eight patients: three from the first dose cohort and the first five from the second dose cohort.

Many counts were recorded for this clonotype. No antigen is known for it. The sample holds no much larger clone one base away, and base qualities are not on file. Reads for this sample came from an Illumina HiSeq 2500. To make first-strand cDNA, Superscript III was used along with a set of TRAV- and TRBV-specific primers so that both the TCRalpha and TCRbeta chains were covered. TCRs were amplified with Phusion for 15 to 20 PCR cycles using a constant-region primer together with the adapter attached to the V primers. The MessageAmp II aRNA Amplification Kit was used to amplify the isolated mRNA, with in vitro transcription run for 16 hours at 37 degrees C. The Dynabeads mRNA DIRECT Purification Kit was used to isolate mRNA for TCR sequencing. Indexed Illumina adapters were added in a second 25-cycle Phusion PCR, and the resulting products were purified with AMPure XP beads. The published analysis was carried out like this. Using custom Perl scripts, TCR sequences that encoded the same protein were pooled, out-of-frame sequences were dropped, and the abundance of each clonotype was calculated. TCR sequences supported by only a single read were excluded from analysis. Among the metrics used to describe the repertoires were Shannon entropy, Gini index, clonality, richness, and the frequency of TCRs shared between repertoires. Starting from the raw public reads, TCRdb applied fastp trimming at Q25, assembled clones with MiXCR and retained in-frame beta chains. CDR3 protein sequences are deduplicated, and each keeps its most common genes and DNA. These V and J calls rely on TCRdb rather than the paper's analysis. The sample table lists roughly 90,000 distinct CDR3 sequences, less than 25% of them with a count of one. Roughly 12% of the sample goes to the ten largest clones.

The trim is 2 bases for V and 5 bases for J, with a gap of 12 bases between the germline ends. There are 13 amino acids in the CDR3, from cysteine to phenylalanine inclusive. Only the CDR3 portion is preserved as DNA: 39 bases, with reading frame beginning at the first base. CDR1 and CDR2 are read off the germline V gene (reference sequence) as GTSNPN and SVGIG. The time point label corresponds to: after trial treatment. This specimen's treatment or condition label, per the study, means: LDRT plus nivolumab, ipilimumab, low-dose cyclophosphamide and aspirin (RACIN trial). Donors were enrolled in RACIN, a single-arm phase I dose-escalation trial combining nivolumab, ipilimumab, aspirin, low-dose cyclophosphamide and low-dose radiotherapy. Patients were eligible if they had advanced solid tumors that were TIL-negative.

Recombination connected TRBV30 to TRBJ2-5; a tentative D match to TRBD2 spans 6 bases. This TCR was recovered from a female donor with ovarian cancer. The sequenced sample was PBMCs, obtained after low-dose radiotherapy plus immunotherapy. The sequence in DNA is TGTGCCTGGAGTTTGCGGGACGGGGAGACCCAGTACTTC. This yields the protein CAWSLRDGETQYF.